The clone carrying this TCR beta chain was recorded many times. The antigen remains undetermined. This record comes from a study of regulatory T cells in long-lasting Graves disease. Study results and limitations: Persistent Graves' patients showed a TCR diversity that was lower than that of newly diagnosed ones. Among persistent patients, a larger number of public clonotypes were shared (approximately 3,000) than among newly diagnosed patients (under 1,000).

Germline assignment: CDR1 GTSNPN and CDR2 SVGIG (reference sequence). This CDR3 has 14 amino acids. V gave up 2 bases and J gave up 6 bases; unmatched junction bases: 5. The time point is: newly diagnosed GD, antithyroid drugs for less than 3 months. With RNA extracted from PBMCs as input, the TCR library was made. Building of the TCR beta libraries involved iRepertoire HTBI primers and Arm-PCR of CDR3 regions. Via MiXCR, TCRdb re-called the multiplex PCR reads, giving one row per CDR3 protein. The data contain roughly 560,000 distinct CDR3 sequences, around 11% of them singletons. These same records also appear under a second study, on T cells in Graves' hyperthyroidism and ophthalmopathy. This second study notes: Recently diagnosed hyperthyroidism of less than 2 months' duration affected patients aged 18 to 65. Using the HTBI primer set, a first-round RT-PCR was run on the TCR CDR3.

Here the sequenced sample was peripheral blood mononuclear cells (PBMCs), taken at new diagnosis, from a patient treated with antithyroid drugs. The sequence was obtained from a woman under 40 with Graves disease. The rearrangement joins TRBV30 to TRBJ2-1; 9 bases fit TRBD2. The DNA for the CDR3 is TGTGCCTGGAGTTGGATAGCGGGGGTCAATGAGCAGTTCTTC. As protein: CAWSWIAGVNEQFF.